Listed below are T cell receptor beta chains from one sample, sequenced in a study of blood T cell repertoires in COVID-19. Libraries were prepared by immunoSEQ multiplex PCR; TCRdb keeps only in-frame clonotypes and omits some of them. The table shows 110,000 or so clones, with approximately 85% occurring only once. The sample comprised peripheral blood. These receptors all stem from a woman aged 55-70 years with COVID-19, enrolled during active disease. The CDR3 runs from the conserved cysteine through the conserved F or W.

>TRBJ2-1|TRBV9
CASSVLSGGYNEQFF
>TRBJ1-1|TRBV3-1/TRBV3-2
CASSQGGTGGGEAFF
>TRBJ2-2|TRBV11-2
CASSLALESGELFF
>TRBJ1-4|TRBV7-8
CASSSRRGAGEKLFF
>TRBJ1-2|TRBV9
CASSTRDRNTNYGYTF
>TRBJ1-2|TRBV30
CAWRNPPRYGYTF
>TRBJ2-5|TRBV6-2/TRBV6-3
CASSWKRGQTQETQYF
>TRBJ1-4|TRBV29-1
CGARSNEKLFF
>TRBJ1-4|TRBV5-1
CASSSSGDGNEKLFF
>TRBJ1-1|TRBV6-4
CASSRVRDTEAFF
>TRBJ1-2|TRBV18
CASSPEARGGGNGYTF
>TRBJ1-6|TRBV5-4
CASSFRGRNSPLHF
>TRBJ1-2|TRBV5-5
CASSLVGGYGYTF
>TRBJ1-2|TRBV19
CASSIGQTTYGYTF
>TRBJ2-7|TRBV7-8
CASSLMLGRGQNF
>TRBJ1-5|TRBV28
CASTGTRNQPQHF
>TRBJ2-3|TRBV19
CASSATLAGGPTDTQYF